This T cell receptor (beta chain) was sequenced for a study of T cells in Graves' hyperthyroidism and ophthalmopathy. General study results and limits: Blood also showed most of the thyroid clonotypes that were expanded above 0.001.

The study based diagnoses on clinical symptoms, serum thyroxine and TRAb, thyroid ultrasound and orbital computed tomography. This clonotype came up many times. The antigen remains undetermined. This CDR3 has 16 residues. V was shortened by 0 bases and J by 5 bases, with 14 bases between the two germline ends. Germline-derived CDR1 and CDR2 are KGHDR and SFDVKD. There were TCR beta CDR3 regions amplified from RNA transcripts. Primed by the HTBI set, a first-round RT-PCR was run on the TCR CDR3. MiXCR, run by TCRdb on the multiplex PCR reads, gives a single entry per CDR3 protein. The sample holds under 350,000 distinct CDR3 sequences, around a fifth seen once.

The chain carries TRBV24-1 and TRBJ2-3; a weak D match, TRBD2 (5 bases). Input material: blood. The sequence derives from a woman in her forties or fifties with Graves' hyperthyroidism. CDR3 nucleotides: TGTGCCACCAGTGATTTGTTGGGCAAAGGAGGAGATACGCAGTATTTT. As protein: CATSDLLGKGGDTQYF.